A selection of T cell receptor beta chains follows, all from one sample in a study of CD8 T cells in ankylosing spondylitis. MiXCR, run by TCRdb on the 5' RACE reads, gives a single entry per CDR3 protein. The sample lists some 120,000 distinct CDR3 sequences, 12% to 15% occurring once. The specimen was blood, either unsorted or a sorted T cell fraction (not recorded which). The origin of the receptors is a female donor with ankylosing spondylitis or in good health (not recorded which). Both conserved end residues are part of each CDR3. The D gene is left open where the match is weak. A clone size is listed for some rows: how often the clone was seen (once, few, many), or a class if it is expanded.

V	J	D	size	DNA	CDR3
TRBV7-2	TRBJ1-5	.	.	TGTGCCAGCAGCTTAGACCGAATGAGCAATCAGCCCCAGCATTTT	CASSLDRMSNQPQHF
TRBV7-9	TRBJ2-7	.	few	TGTGCCAGCAGCTTAGGGATCGGCTACGAGCAGTACTTC	CASSLGIGYEQYF
TRBV30	TRBJ2-7	.	few	TGTGCCTGGAGTGTACAAAGGAGCTACGAGCAGTACTTC	CAWSVQRSYEQYF
TRBV5-1	TRBJ2-5	TRBD1	few	TGCGCCAGCAGCTGGACAGGGGGTGCAGAGACCCAGTACTTC	CASSWTGGAETQYF
TRBV11-2	TRBJ2-3	.	.	TGTGCCAGCAGCCAGGGGTCATACACAGATACGCAGTATTTT	CASSQGSYTDTQYF
TRBV24-1	TRBJ2-5	.	many	TGTGCCACCAGTGATGCACGGACACCCGAGGGGGAGACCCAGTACTTC	CATSDARTPEGETQYF
TRBV7-8	TRBJ2-5	.	.	TGTGCCAGCAGCGAGCAAGAGACCCAGTACTTC	CASSEQETQYF
TRBV11-2	TRBJ1-1	TRBD1	few	TGTGCCAGCAGCCAGGACAGGGGACAAGCTTTCTTT	CASSQDRGQAFF
TRBV15	TRBJ2-5	TRBD1	many	TGTGCCACCAGCAGCCTGACAGGGAAGGAGACCCAGTACTTC	CATSSLTGKETQYF
TRBV20-1	TRBJ2-1	TRBD1	few	TGCAGTGCTAGTGATACCGGGACAGGATACAATGAGCAGTTCTTC	CSASDTGTGYNEQFF
TRBV7-6	TRBJ2-5	.	.	TGTGCCAGCAGCTTCGAGGGGGTAGCGGTTATGGAGACCCAGTACTTC	CASSFEGVAVMETQYF
TRBV27	TRBJ1-1	.	many	TGTGCCAGCAGTCCGGGGACACGGGTGGGCACTGAAGCTTTCTTT	CASSPGTRVGTEAFF
TRBV3-1	TRBJ1-4	.	many	TGTGCCAGCAGCATCGGACCTGGTGAAAAACTGTTTTTT	CASSIGPGEKLFF
TRBV3-1	TRBJ2-1	.	many	TGTGCCAGCAGCCAAATCCAGGGCCGCAATGAGCAGTTCTTC	CASSQIQGRNEQFF
TRBV7-8	TRBJ2-1	.	many	TGTGCCAGCAGCTACGAAGGTGAGCAGTTCTTC	CASSYEGEQFF
TRBV20-1	TRBJ2-1	TRBD2	.	TGCAGTGCTAGCCCGGGACTAGCGGTAACATACAATGAGCAGTTCTTC	CSASPGLAVTYNEQFF
TRBV3-1	TRBJ2-5	TRBD2	.	TGTGCCTGCTCCAAGCAAGTCCCGGGACTAGCGGGGGGGCAAGAGACCCAGTACTTC	CACSKQVPGLAGGQETQYF
TRBV5-1	TRBJ2-5	.	many	TGCGCCAGCAGCTTGGCCGGGACTTTAGAAGAGACCCAGTACTTC	CASSLAGTLEETQYF
TRBV12-3/TRBV12-4	TRBJ1-1	.	few	TGTGCCAGCAGTACCAATGACAGGTGGCGTACTGAAGCTTTCTTT	CASSTNDRWRTEAFF
TRBV20-1	TRBJ2-7	.	many	TGCAGTGCTACCCCACGGATTAGCGGTTACGAGCAGTACTTC	CSATPRISGYEQYF
TRBV2	TRBJ2-7	.	few	TGTGCCAGCAGCGCGTGGGAGCAGTACTTC	CASSAWEQYF
TRBV5-1	TRBJ2-3	TRBD2	.	TGCGCCAGCAGCCCGGGGACTAGCGGGAGCCTTAACACAGATACGCAGTATTTT	CASSPGTSGSLNTDTQYF
TRBV7-9	TRBJ2-3	.	.	TGTGCCAGCAGCTTACACAGGGATACGCAGTATTTT	CASSLHRDTQYF
TRBV7-9	TRBJ1-3	.	.	TGTGCCAGCAGCTTAGTAGGGAGCTCTGGAACCACCATATATTTT	CASSLVGSSGTTIYF
TRBV3-1	TRBJ2-1	TRBD2	few	TGTGCCAGCAGCCAAGGGGGCGGGGGGGCCTACAATGAGCAGTTCTTC	CASSQGGGGAYNEQFF
TRBV20-1	TRBJ2-7	TRBD2	few	TGCAGTGCTAGAGCCCTAGCGGGGGTCCCCAACGAGCAGTACTTC	CSARALAGVPNEQYF
TRBV27	TRBJ2-7	.	many	TGTGCCAGCAGTTGGACAGTCGGCTACGAGCAGTACTTC	CASSWTVGYEQYF
TRBV4-1	TRBJ2-3	TRBD2	.	TGCGCCAGCAGCTCCCCTTCCCCCCTGAAAGCGGGGGGGCCAGATACGCAGTATTTT	CASSSPSPLKAGGPDTQYF
TRBV5-1	TRBJ1-1	.	many	TGCGCCAGCAAATCGTCTCTGAGGGGGGCTGAAGCTTTCTTT	CASKSSLRGAEAFF
TRBV3-1	TRBJ1-5	TRBD1	many	TGTGCCAGCAGCCGAGGACAGGGGCGTCAGCCCCAGCATTTT	CASSRGQGRQPQHF